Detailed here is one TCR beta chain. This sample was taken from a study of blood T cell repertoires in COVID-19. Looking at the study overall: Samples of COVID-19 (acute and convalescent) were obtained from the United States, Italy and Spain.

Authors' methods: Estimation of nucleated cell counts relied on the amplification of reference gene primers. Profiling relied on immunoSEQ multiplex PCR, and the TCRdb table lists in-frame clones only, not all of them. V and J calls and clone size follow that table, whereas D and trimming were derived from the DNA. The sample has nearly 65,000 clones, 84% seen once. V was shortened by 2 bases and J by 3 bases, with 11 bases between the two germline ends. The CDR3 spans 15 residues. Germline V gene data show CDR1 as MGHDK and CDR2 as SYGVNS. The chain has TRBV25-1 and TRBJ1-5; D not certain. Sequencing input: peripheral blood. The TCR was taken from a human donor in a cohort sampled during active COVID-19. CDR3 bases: TGTGCCAGCAGTGAAGGTTCGGGTCTCAATCAGCCCCAGCATTTT. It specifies CASSEGSGLNQPQHF.